Sequencing of this T cell receptor (beta chain) was carried out in a study of blood T cell repertoires in COVID-19. This CDR3 contains 15 residues. Germline-derived CDR1 and CDR2 are LGHNT and FRNRAP. J gave up 2 bases and V 4 bases, and 3 bases lay outside the gene matches. In this sample, this clone turned up a few times. In the study's own analysis: Estimation of nucleated cell counts relied on the amplification of reference gene primers. Measured with immunoSEQ multiplex PCR; TCRdb has only the in-frame clones, and not every one. That table furnishes V, J and clone size, whereas the DNA furnished D and trimming. The data contain roughly 110,000 clones, about 80% of them singletons.

The TCR comes from a man in his 70s with acute or convalescent COVID-19. Sequences were obtained from peripheral blood. The gene calls are TRBV12-5 and TRBJ1-3, with TRBD1 identical over 9 bases. The CDR3 is CASGSTGGPGNTIYF. The DNA of the CDR3 is TGTGCTAGTGGTTCGACAGGGGGACCTGGAAACACCATATATTTT.